These T cell receptor beta chains were read from a single sample in a study of cytomegalovirus exposure and HLA in healthy donors. TCRdb's table, derived via immunoSEQ multiplex PCR, lists solely in-frame clones and lacks some. The sample has 210,000 or so clones; 88% are singletons. Sequencing was performed on PBMCs. The receptors derive from a woman under 30 in good health and CMV-seronegative. Both conserved end residues are part of each CDR3. D genes are given only for firm matches. Where a row states a size, it is once, few, many or the class of an expanded clone; other rows omit it.

.,TRBV5-6,.,TRBJ1-2,TGTGCCAGCAGCTTGTCGGGGGAGGACTATGGCTACACCTTC,CASSLSGEDYGYTF
TRBD1,TRBV28,.,TRBJ1-2,TGTGCCAGCAGGCCTCCCGGGACAGGGGGCTCCTACTATGGCTACACCTTC,CASRPPGTGGSYYGYTF
.,TRBV28,once,TRBJ2-5,TGTGCCAGCAGCACCGGACATGGAGTGGAGACCCAGTACTTC,CASSTGHGVETQYF
.,TRBV30,.,TRBJ1-1,TGTGCCTTGACCGACAGCCGGAACACTGAAGCTTTCTTT,CALTDSRNTEAFF
.,TRBV30,.,TRBJ2-3,TGTGCCTGGAACCAGGCAGATACGCAGTATTTT,CAWNQADTQYF
.,TRBV6-1,.,TRBJ1-1,TGTGCCAGCCACCTGGGTGGAGGCACTGAAGCTTTCTTT,CASHLGGGTEAFF
.,TRBV7-8,.,TRBJ2-7,TGTGCCAGCAGCTTAGGTCTTCGGGGCTCCTACGAGCAGTACTTC,CASSLGLRGSYEQYF
.,TRBV12-2,.,TRBJ2-5,TGTGCAAGTCGCTTAGCGCAAAATAGCGAGGAGACCCAGTACTTC,CASRLAQNSEETQYF
.,TRBV7-7,.,TRBJ1-5,TGTGCTAGGTCTTGGGGCGACAGGATCAATCAGCCCCAGCATTTT,CARSWGDRINQPQHF
TRBD1,TRBV28,.,TRBJ2-7,TGTGCCAGCACCTCAGGGGGAAGCTCCTACGAGCAGTACTTC,CASTSGGSSYEQYF
TRBD1,TRBV4-1,.,TRBJ2-3,TGCGCCAGCAGCCAAGGAGGACAGGGGCTCACAGATACGCAGTATTTT,CASSQGGQGLTDTQYF
TRBD1,TRBV5-6,few,TRBJ2-5,TGTGCCAGCAGCAGACAGGGGGTTGAGACCCAGTACTTC,CASSRQGVETQYF
TRBD1,TRBV4-1,.,TRBJ1-2,TGCGCCAGCAGCCAAGAAACAGGGGGAGTCTATGGCTACACCTTC,CASSQETGGVYGYTF
TRBD2,TRBV11-2,once,TRBJ2-7,TGTGCCAGCAGGCGGCTAGCGGGAGAAGGCTACGAGCAGTACTTC,CASRRLAGEGYEQYF
TRBD1,TRBV7-9,.,TRBJ2-7,TGTGCCAGCAGCTCAGACAGACAGGGTTCCTCCTACGAGCAGTACTTC,CASSSDRQGSSYEQYF
TRBD1,TRBV14,once,TRBJ2-1,TGTGCCAGCAGCCAAGCTGGGACAGGGGGCTTCTCGGAAAATGAGCAGTTCTTC,CASSQAGTGGFSENEQFF
TRBD1,TRBV28,.,TRBJ1-4,TGTGCCAGCAGTTTAACCTGGCCTGCCTCTCAGGGGGGCGCAACTAATGAAAAACTGTTTTTT,CASSLTWPASQGGATNEKLFF
TRBD1,TRBV6-1,.,TRBJ2-7,TGTGCCAGCAGTGAAAGGGGGCAGGGGGCTTTCGAGCAGTACTTC,CASSERGQGAFEQYF
.,TRBV19,few,TRBJ1-4,TGTGCCAGCAGTCCCCCTCGGGGGAGTGAGGAAAAACTGTTTTTT,CASSPPRGSEEKLFF
TRBD2,TRBV7-8,.,TRBJ2-2,TGTGCCAGCAGCTTAGCGCTATCTAGCGGCACCGGGGAGCTGTTTTTT,CASSLALSSGTGELFF
TRBD1,TRBV28,few,TRBJ1-1,TGTGCTGCGACAGGGTTCGCTGAAGCTTTCTTT,CAATGFAEAFF
.,TRBV7-6,.,TRBJ1-1,TGTGCCAGCAGCCCGCTCGGCCGGGTGAACACTGAAGCTTTCTTT,CASSPLGRVNTEAFF
.,TRBV29-1,.,TRBJ2-7,TGCAGCGTCTCTGGCGGTCAGGGTACCTACGAGCAGTACTTC,CSVSGGQGTYEQYF
.,TRBV6-5,.,TRBJ1-1,TGTGCCAGCAGTTACCCGGGGATAAGGTCTCTCTCTGAAGCTTTCTTT,CASSYPGIRSLSEAFF
.,TRBV5-1,.,TRBJ1-1,TGCGCCAGCAGCTTGGGTCGGGGGGGGCGCGACACTGAAGCTTTCTTT,CASSLGRGGRDTEAFF
.,TRBV29-1,.,TRBJ2-1,TGCAGCGTTGTCTATAGCGGACGAAACTACAATGAGCAGTTCTTC,CSVVYSGRNYNEQFF
.,TRBV6-6,.,TRBJ2-1,TGTGCCAGCAGTTCGGGAGAGAGCTACAATGAGCAGTTCTTC,CASSSGESYNEQFF
TRBD1,TRBV5-4,.,TRBJ1-1,TGTGCCAGCAGCGTAGAACAGGGGTACACTGAAGCTTTCTTT,CASSVEQGYTEAFF
TRBD1,TRBV4-1,.,TRBJ2-7,TGCGCCAGCAGTCCCGGACAGGGGAGGTTGGCCTACGAGCAGTACTTC,CASSPGQGRLAYEQYF
.,TRBV6-6,many,TRBJ1-1,TGTGCCAGCAGATTCGACAGAAAGAACACTGAAGCTTTCTTT,CASRFDRKNTEAFF
TRBD1,TRBV27,.,TRBJ1-4,TGTGCCATCGCCCTCAAACCTGACAGGGGTGAGCATACTAATGAAAAACTGTTTTTT,CAIALKPDRGEHTNEKLFF
.,TRBV6-5,.,TRBJ1-1,TGTGCCAGCAGTTACGACGGACAGACCGAAGCTTTCTTT,CASSYDGQTEAFF
.,TRBV4-1,.,TRBJ2-7,TGCGCCAGCAGCCAATTTGCGGGACGGCCCTGGGTGGAGCAGTACTTC,CASSQFAGRPWVEQYF
.,TRBV5-4,.,TRBJ1-5,TGTGCCAGCAGCTTGGCAGGGATGGGGAGCAATCAGCCCCAGCATTTT,CASSLAGMGSNQPQHF
.,TRBV28,.,TRBJ2-3,TGTGCCAGCAGTCTAAACACAGATACGCAGTATTTT,CASSLNTDTQYF
TRBD1,TRBV6-6,.,TRBJ1-2,TGTGCCAGCAGATGGGACAGGGGCTACGATGGCTACACCTTC,CASRWDRGYDGYTF
TRBD1,TRBV6-5,.,TRBJ1-3,TGTGCCAGCAGTCGACAACAGGGGGCAAACACCATATATTTT,CASSRQQGANTIYF
.,TRBV2,.,TRBJ2-5,TGTGCCAGCAGCAATGGCAGGGATATAGAAGAGACCCAGTACTTC,CASSNGRDIEETQYF
TRBD2,TRBV6-5,.,TRBJ2-5,TGTGCCAGCAGCTACGGGGCGGGAGGGCCGGGAGAGACCCAGTACTTC,CASSYGAGGPGETQYF
.,TRBV6-6,once,TRBJ1-1,TGTGCCAGCAGTGGGGCCGCTGAAGCTTTCTTT,CASSGAAEAFF
.,TRBV7-3,.,TRBJ2-2,TGTGCCAGCAGCTTGGACAGTTACACCGGGGAGCTGTTTTTT,CASSLDSYTGELFF
.,TRBV7-9,.,TRBJ2-5,TGTGCCAGCAGCTCATCGCTCCTGGCGGGGGAGACCCAGTACTTC,CASSSSLLAGETQYF
TRBD2,TRBV27,.,TRBJ2-3,TGTGCCAGCAGTTTAACTAGCGGGACAGCGTATTTT,CASSLTSGTAYF
TRBD2,TRBV5-4,.,TRBJ2-7,TGTGCCAGCAGCTCCTATAGCGGGGGGGACCCCTACGAGCAGTACTTC,CASSSYSGGDPYEQYF
.,TRBV7-2,.,TRBJ2-5,TGTGCCAGCAGCTCCAGTTGGGAGACCCAGTACTTC,CASSSSWETQYF
TRBD2,TRBV15,.,TRBJ2-5,TGTGCCACCAGCAGAGATCTGAATAGCGGGTTAGAGACCCAGTACTTC,CATSRDLNSGLETQYF
TRBD2,TRBV29-1,.,TRBJ2-3,TGCAGCGTGAGTCAATTAGCGGGAGTGGGCACAGATACGCAGTATTTT,CSVSQLAGVGTDTQYF
TRBD1,TRBV25-1,.,TRBJ1-1,TGTGCCAGCAGTCTTCAGGGGGACACTGAAGCTTTCTTT,CASSLQGDTEAFF
.,TRBV13,.,TRBJ2-1,TGTGCCAGCAGCTTATTGCGAATATCCTACAATGAGCAGTTCTTC,CASSLLRISYNEQFF
.,TRBV5-6,once,TRBJ2-3,TGTGCCAGCAGCTCGTGGGTGGCAGGGGCAAGCACAGATACGCAGTATTTT,CASSSWVAGASTDTQYF
TRBD2,TRBV5-6,.,TRBJ2-1,TGTGCCAGCAGCTTTCCAGCGGGAGCCTCCAATGAGCAGTTCTTC,CASSFPAGASNEQFF
TRBD1,TRBV29-1,.,TRBJ2-2,TGCAGCGTTGGCGGGACAGGGTCCGGGGAGCTGTTTTTT,CSVGGTGSGELFF
TRBD2,TRBV5-1,.,TRBJ2-5,TGCGCCAGCAGCATCGGGACTAGCGGGCACCAAGAGACCCAGTACTTC,CASSIGTSGHQETQYF
TRBD2,TRBV28,.,TRBJ2-5,TGTGCCAGCAGAGGTCCCCGAGGACTAGCGGGGGGATACCAAGAGACCCAGTACTTC,CASRGPRGLAGGYQETQYF
.,TRBV4-1,.,TRBJ2-2,TGCGCCAGCAGCCAAGTTTTACAGTCGAACACCGGGGAGCTGTTTTTT,CASSQVLQSNTGELFF
TRBD1,TRBV5-1,.,TRBJ2-2,TGCGCCAGCAGCTTGGATGATCCGACAGGGGGTCACGGGGAGCTGTTTTTT,CASSLDDPTGGHGELFF
.,TRBV2,.,TRBJ2-5,TGTGCCAGCAGTGAAAGTCTCGTACTCCAAGAGACCCAGTACTTC,CASSESLVLQETQYF
.,TRBV7-2,.,TRBJ1-5,TGTGCCAGCAGCTTAGCGGGCGGGAATCAGCCCCAGCATTTT,CASSLAGGNQPQHF
TRBD1,TRBV5-1,.,TRBJ1-4,TGCGCCAGCAGCACCGGGACAGGGGCCCGGTTAGCTAATGAAAAACTGTTTTTT,CASSTGTGARLANEKLFF
.,TRBV4-1,.,TRBJ2-3,TGCGCCAGCAGCCAGGAGGTAGCGGACCCTAGCACAGATACGCAGTATTTT,CASSQEVADPSTDTQYF